These 3 T cell receptor beta chains were all obtained from the same sample, sequenced in a study of PD-1 blockade in classical Hodgkin lymphoma. Produced via immunoSEQ multiplex PCR; TCRdb's table is partial and in-frame only. This sample carries about 25,000 clones, approximately 84% of them seen once, and the ten largest clones take just under 2.5%. All patients experienced relapse after autologous stem cell transplantation, and brentuximab vedotin exposure was variable. The specimen was peripheral blood mononuclear cells (PBMCs), collected at baseline. The receptors were sampled from a human donor with classical Hodgkin lymphoma.

In its sample, this clone was seen once. J is TRBJ2-3 and V is TRBV5-1; possibly TRBD1 for D (6 bases). CDR1 is SGHRS, CDR2 YFSETQ, per germline. V was cut by 4 bases and J by 3 bases, with 12 bases left in between. This CDR3 comprises 14 residues. CDR3 region: CASSQAGETDTQYF. Written as DNA, the CDR3 is TGCGCCAGCAGCCAAGCAGGGGAGACAGATACGCAGTATTTT.

The chain recombines TRBV4-1 with TRBJ2-2, with a tentative D call TRBD1 (6 bases). Germline V lookup: CDR1 MGHRA, CDR2 YSYEKL. The CDR3 runs to 17 residues. V lost 4 bases and J 3 bases, leaving 18 bases between the germline ends. In DNA form, the CDR3 reads TGCGCCAGCAGCCGGGATACCACAGGGCCTCACACCGGGGAGCTGTTTTTT. Protein product: CASSRDTTGPHTGELFF.

This chain joins TRBV7-9 and TRBJ1-2, with D perhaps TRBD1 (6 bases). The CDR3 runs to 14 residues. Germline lookup yields CDR1 SEHNR and CDR2 FQNEAQ (reference sequence). V was cut by 5 bases and J by 6 bases, with 16 bases left in between. CDR3 sequence (DNA): TGTGCCAGCAGCCCACGACAGGAGGTTAATGGCTACACCTTC. It encodes CASSPRQEVNGYTF.